The entry below gives a single TCR beta chain sequence along with its context. Its antigen is currently unknown. The data belong to a study of T cell repertoires in cytomegalovirus infection. Looking at the study overall: CMV infection together with matching HLA type was indicated by public TCR beta signatures.

V shed 3 bases and J 6 bases; nucleotides not matched to a gene: 5. The germline V gene has CDR1 SGHDN and CDR2 FVKESK. This CDR3 is 15 amino acids long. Regarding the study as a whole: Dominating the ex vivo response were TCR beta clonotypes that were CMV-specific and HLA-C-restricted. Summed public TCR beta family frequency identified CMV carriers bearing the relevant HLA.

One entry per CDR3 protein results from TCRdb running MiXCR on the reads. The sample contains about 230,000 distinct CDR3 sequences, 22% of which appear only once. The sample comprised CD8+ T cells from PBMCs. The TCR sequence derives from a human donor in good health (CMV status not recorded). Some clones in this sample may be carry-over from other donors' samples. The chain combines TRBV14 with TRBJ2-3, with TRBD2 matching 11 bases. The DNA for the CDR3 is TGTGCCAGCAGCCAGGGACTAGCGGCCAGGGATACGCAGTATTTT. Its translation is CASSQGLAARDTQYF.